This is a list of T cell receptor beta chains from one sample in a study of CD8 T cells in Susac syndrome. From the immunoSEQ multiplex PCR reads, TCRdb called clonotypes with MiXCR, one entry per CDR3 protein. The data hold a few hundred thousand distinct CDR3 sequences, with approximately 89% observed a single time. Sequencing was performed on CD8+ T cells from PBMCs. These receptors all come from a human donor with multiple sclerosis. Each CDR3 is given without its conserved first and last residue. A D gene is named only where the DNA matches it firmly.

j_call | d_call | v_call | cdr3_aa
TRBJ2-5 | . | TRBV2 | ASRRDGHGETQY
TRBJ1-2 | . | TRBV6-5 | ASSLLSGRLAYGYT
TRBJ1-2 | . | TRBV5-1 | ASTNTRGNYGYT
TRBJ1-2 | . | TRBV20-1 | SAPMPGYT
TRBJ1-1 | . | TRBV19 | ASSLGTTEAF
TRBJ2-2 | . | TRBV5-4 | ASSLAHPNTGELF
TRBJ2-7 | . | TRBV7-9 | ASSSTSTGLERVSYEQY
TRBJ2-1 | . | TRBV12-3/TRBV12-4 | ASSSRFNEQF
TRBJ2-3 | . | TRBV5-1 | ASSLVEISDTQY
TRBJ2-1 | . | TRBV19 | ASSAHPPGPSYNEQF
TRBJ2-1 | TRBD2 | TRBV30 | AWSDTGGGNNEQF
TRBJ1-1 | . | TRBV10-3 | AVLGGMNTEAF
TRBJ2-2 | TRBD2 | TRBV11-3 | ASSLESPASGRAGGELF
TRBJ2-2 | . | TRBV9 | ASSVGELDTGELF
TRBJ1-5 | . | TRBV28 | ASSLNGDSNQPQH
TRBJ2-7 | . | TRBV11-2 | ASSLSRAGSYEQY
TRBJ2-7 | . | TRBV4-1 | ASSQGGLYSYEQY
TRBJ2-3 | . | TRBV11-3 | ASSLSSKAASTDTQY
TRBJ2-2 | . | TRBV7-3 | ASSLTQQTTNTGELF
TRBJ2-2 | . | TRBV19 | ASSIGVTGELF
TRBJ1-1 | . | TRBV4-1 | ASSQETLMNTEAF
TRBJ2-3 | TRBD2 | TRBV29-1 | SVEDGGRVTDTQY
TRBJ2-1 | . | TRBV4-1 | ASSQPGRAGEQF
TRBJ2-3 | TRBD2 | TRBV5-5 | ASSLTSGGNTDTQY
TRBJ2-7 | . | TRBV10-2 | ASSPRMAYEQY
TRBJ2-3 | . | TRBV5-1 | ASSLGGREADTQY
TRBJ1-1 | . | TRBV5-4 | ASRGMNTEAF
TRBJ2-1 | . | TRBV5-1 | ASSLDGGDFNEQF
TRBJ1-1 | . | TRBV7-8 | ASSSSYNTEAF